This TCR beta chain is drawn from a study of siplizumab effects on memory and regulatory T cells (dated by TCRdb to about 2019). Context from the whole study: The study examined how the anti-CD2 antibody siplizumab affects alloreactive T-cell subsets in allogeneic mixed lymphocyte reactions built from human PBMCs. What the work shows at the level of the full study, not this receptor alone: Among mappable alloreactive CD4+ clones, an average Treg-derived fraction of about 70% was observed with siplizumab, compared with roughly 28% in control reactions. The cumulative frequency of alloreactive sequences traceable to unstimulated CD4+ memory T cells was significantly reduced by siplizumab. Roughly 80-97% of proliferating CD4+ or CD8+ clones could not be assigned a naive or memory phenotype. Whether proliferating Tregs from siplizumab cultures actually had suppressive function was not functionally confirmed. Sequences below about 10^-5 frequency were poorly captured, so only a minor fraction of alloreactive clones could be mapped to unstimulated subsets. Unstimulated naive T cells appeared to be more diverse than memory T cells, and naive cells seemed to make a substantial contribution to the alloresponse.

The CDR3 spans 12 residues, from the cysteine through the phenylalanine. Just the 36-base CDR3 DNA is kept, in frame starting at base 1. The trim is 4 bases for V and 3 bases for J, with a gap of 6 bases between the germline ends. Looking up the germline V gene yields CDR1 SGHRS and CDR2 YFSETQ. On this clone itself: This receptor's antigen is unknown. The input lacks base qualities; no much larger clone sits a single base away.

Preparation of the library involved the immunoSEQ multiplex PCR assay. Roughly 10^5 TCR templates per sample were assayed on the deep sequencing platform. Genomic DNA extracted from sorted T cells was the material used for TCRbeta CDR3 sequencing. In the source study's methods: Clonal analysis of TCRbeta CDR3 data was done in the R programming language. Alloreactive CD4+ and CD8+ clones were identified by comparing unstimulated samples to CFSE-low samples taken after the reaction. Regulatory or non-regulatory origin was assigned to alloreactive CD4+ clones by matching of sequences to sorted unstimulated Treg and non-Treg repertoires. Held by TCRdb, this immuneACCESS table contains in-frame sequences only and omits some clones. Under half of the omission traces to an unresolved V gene where checked; the cause of the rest is unknown. The DNA gave D and trimming, while V, J and clone size come from that table. A total of approximately 120,000 clones appear in this sample, 93% of them only once. The ten largest clones take up over 0.15% of the sample.

Sorted unstimulated T cells and proliferating T cells recovered from mixed lymphocyte reactions underwent TCRbeta CDR3 sequencing. Fresh whole blood from nine to ten HLA-typed healthy donors was used as the source from which PBMCs were isolated. To map where alloreactive clones came from, CD4+ non-regulatory T cells in the unstimulated state were FACS-sorted. Sequences were obtained from non-Treg CD4+ T cells sorted from blood. The cell subset or site label on this specimen signifies: FACS-sorted unstimulated CD4+ non-regulatory T cells. The V and J segments used are TRBV5-1 and TRBJ2-3; the D gene assignment is ambiguous. The sequence was collected from a human donor in good health. The nucleotide sequence reads as follows: TGCGCCAGCAGCCTTAAAACAGATACGCAGTATTTT. This yields the protein CASSLKTDTQYF.